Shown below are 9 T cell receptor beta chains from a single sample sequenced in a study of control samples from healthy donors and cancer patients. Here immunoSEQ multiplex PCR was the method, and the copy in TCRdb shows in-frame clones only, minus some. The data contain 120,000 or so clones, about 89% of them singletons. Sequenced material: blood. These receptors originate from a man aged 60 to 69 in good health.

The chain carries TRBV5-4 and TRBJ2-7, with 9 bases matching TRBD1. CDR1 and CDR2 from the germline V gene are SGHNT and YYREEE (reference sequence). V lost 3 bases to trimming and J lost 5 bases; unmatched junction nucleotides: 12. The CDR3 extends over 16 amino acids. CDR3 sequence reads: CASSSGGGTGLHEQYF. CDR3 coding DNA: TGTGCCAGCAGCTCCGGGGGAGGGACAGGGTTACACGAGCAGTACTTC.

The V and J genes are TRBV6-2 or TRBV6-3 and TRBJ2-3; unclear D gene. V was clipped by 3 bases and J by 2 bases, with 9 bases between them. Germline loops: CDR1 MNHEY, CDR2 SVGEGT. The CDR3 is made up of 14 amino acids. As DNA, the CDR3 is TGTGCCAGCAGTTATTCGGTTACCACAGATACGCAGTATTTT. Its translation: CASSYSVTTDTQYF.

The CDR3 protein is CASSGTGGPGNEQFF. CDR3 nucleotide sequence: TGCGCCAGCAGCGGAACAGGGGGCCCCGGCAATGAGCAGTTCTTC. V is TRBV5-1 and J is TRBJ2-1, with TRBD1 matching 9 bases. Germline CDR1 reads SGHRS; CDR2 reads YFSETQ. The ends lost 4 bases at V and 6 bases at J; junction bases unmatched: 8. CDR3 length: 15 amino acids.

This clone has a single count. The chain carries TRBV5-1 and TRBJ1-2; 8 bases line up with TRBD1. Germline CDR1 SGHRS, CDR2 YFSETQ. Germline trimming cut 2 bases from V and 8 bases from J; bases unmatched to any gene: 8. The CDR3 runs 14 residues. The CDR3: CASSFETGEYGYTF. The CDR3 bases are TGCGCCAGCAGCTTTGAGACAGGGGAGTACGGCTACACCTTC.

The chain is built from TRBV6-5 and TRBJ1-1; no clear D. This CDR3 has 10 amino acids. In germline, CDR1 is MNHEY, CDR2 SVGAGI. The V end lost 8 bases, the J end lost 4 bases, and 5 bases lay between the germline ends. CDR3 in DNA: TGTGCCAGCGGAGGCACTGAAGCTTTCTTT. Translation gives CASGGTEAFF.

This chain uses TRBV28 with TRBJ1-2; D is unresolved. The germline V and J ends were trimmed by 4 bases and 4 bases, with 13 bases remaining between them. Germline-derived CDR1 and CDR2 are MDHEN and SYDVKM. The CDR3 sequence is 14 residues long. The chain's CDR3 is CASSSSYSFYGYTF. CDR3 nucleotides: TGTGCCAGCAGTTCCTCCTACAGTTTCTATGGCTACACCTTC.

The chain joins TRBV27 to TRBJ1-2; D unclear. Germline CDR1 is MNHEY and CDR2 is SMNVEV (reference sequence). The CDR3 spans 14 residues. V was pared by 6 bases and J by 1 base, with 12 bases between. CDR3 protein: CASRFNWNNYGYTF. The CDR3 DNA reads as TGTGCCAGCAGATTTAATTGGAATAACTATGGCTACACCTTC.

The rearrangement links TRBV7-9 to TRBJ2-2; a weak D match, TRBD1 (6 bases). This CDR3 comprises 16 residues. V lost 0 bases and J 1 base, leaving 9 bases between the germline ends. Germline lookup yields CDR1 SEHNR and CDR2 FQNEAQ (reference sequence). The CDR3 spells CASSLAGRGNTGELFF. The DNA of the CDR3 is TGTGCCAGCAGCTTAGCCGGCAGGGGGAACACCGGGGAGCTGTTTTTT.

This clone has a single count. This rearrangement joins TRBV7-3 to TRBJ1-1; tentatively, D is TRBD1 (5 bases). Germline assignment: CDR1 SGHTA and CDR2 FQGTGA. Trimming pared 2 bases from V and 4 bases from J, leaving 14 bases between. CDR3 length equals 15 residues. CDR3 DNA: TGTGCCAGCAGCTTAGGTTCCGACAGAGCCACTGAAGCTTTCTTT. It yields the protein CASSLGSDRATEAFF.